This entry lists 32 T cell receptor beta chains sequenced from one sample in a study of blood T cells in healthy people across ages (dated by TCRdb to the mid-2010s). Preparation of the library involved 5' RACE. The instrument was an Illumina HiSeq 2500. A second roughly 7 to 11 cycle PCR used a sample-barcoded 5' primer and a J-beta primer mix. TCRdb reworked the public reads: Q25 trimming with fastp, MiXCR clone assembly, productive beta chains retained. Rows merge per CDR3 protein into single entries with the most common DNA and genes. The sample profile shows about 1.4 million distinct CDR3 sequences; roughly 64% of them were found once. Of the sample, under 8.5% is held by the ten largest clones. The sample taken for sequencing was blood. These receptors were collected from a man aged 18 to 30 in good health.

The chain employs TRBV10-3 and TRBJ2-7, with D perhaps matching TRBD1 (5 bases). The V gene's germline CDR1 is ENHRY and CDR2 SYGVKD. Trimming took 7 bases from V and 3 from J, leaving 10 bases between them. The CDR3 totals 12 residues. CDR3 in DNA: TGTGCCATCAAGACAGAGGACTACGAGCAGTACTTC. It specifies CAIKTEDYEQYF.

This clonotype has only a few counts. This sequence joins TRBV7-2 and TRBJ2-7; 8 bases fit TRBD1. The CDR3 spans 20 residues. Germline V gene data show CDR1 as SGHTA and CDR2 as FQGNSA. Trimming at V came to 6 bases and at J to 6 bases, leaving 28 bases not matched to a gene. The CDR3 spells CASSSKGTRQGTPLSGEQYF. CDR3 bases: TGTGCCAGCAGTTCAAAAGGGACCAGACAGGGGACCCCTTTGTCAGGCGAGCAGTACTTC.

The chain has TRBV28 and TRBJ1-6, with 9 bases matching TRBD1. V was clipped by 7 bases and J by 3 bases; unmatched bases: 7. CDR1 and CDR2 from the germline V gene are MDHEN and SYDVKM. There are 16 residues in the CDR3. CDR3 protein: CASITGGRVYNSPLHF. The CDR3 DNA reads TGTGCCAGCATTACAGGGGGCAGAGTCTATAATTCACCCCTCCACTTT.

The rearrangement links TRBV2 to TRBJ2-5; 8 bases align to TRBD1. The end of the DNA fits TRBJ2-7 better, so the J call may be wrong. The germline V gene encodes CDR1 SNHLY and CDR2 FYNNEI. The CDR3 has 14 amino acids. CDR3: CASSEGGQVHEQYF. The CDR3 nucleotides are TGTGCCAGCAGTGAAGGGGGACAGGTCCACGAGCAGTACTTC.

The table lists this clonotype with a count of one. V is TRBV12-3 or TRBV12-4 and J is TRBJ2-3, with D unclear. V was clipped by 3 bases and J by 0 bases, with 13 bases between them. There are 16 residues in the CDR3. The CDR3 DNA sequence: TGTGCCAGCAGTTTCCTTGGGATAACTAGCACAGATACGCAGTATTTT. Encoded protein: CASSFLGITSTDTQYF.

The V gene is TRBV7-2, the J gene TRBJ2-7; TRBD1 matches 9 bases. CDR1 and CDR2 from the germline V gene are SGHTA and FQGNSA. The CDR3 has 14 amino acids. V shed 7 bases and J 3 bases; nucleotides not matched to a gene: 7. Written as DNA, the CDR3 is TGTGCCAGCAATAAGGGACAGGGTCTCTACGAGCAGTACTTC. Encoded protein: CASNKGQGLYEQYF.

This clonotype was recorded only once. The V and J genes are TRBV6-1 and TRBJ2-5; a weak D match, TRBD2 (6 bases). Germline V lookup: CDR1 MNHNS, CDR2 SASEGT. This CDR3 has 14 residues. The V end lost 1 base, the J end lost 4 bases, and 10 bases lay between the germline ends. Here the CDR3 reads CASSEGWGGETQYF. The CDR3 DNA reads as TGTGCCAGCAGTGAAGGGTGGGGAGGAGAGACCCAGTACTTC.

J is TRBJ2-7 and V is TRBV3-1; D unclear. The CDR3 has 13 amino acids. The germline V gene encodes CDR1 LGHDT and CDR2 YNNKEL (reference sequence). V lost 8 bases to trimming and J lost 0 bases, with 11 bases between them. CDR3 bases: TGTGCCAGCGACGGTCGGAGCTCCTACGAGCAGTACTTC. Translation gives CASDGRSSYEQYF.

This chain connects TRBV11-2 to TRBJ2-3, with D uncertain. Germline V gene data show CDR1 as SGHAT and CDR2 as FQNNGV. This CDR3 is 12 amino acids long. The CDR3 loop is CATGRGTDTQYF. The CDR3 DNA reads as TGTGCTACCGGGCGAGGCACAGATACGCAGTATTTT.

This sequence joins TRBV7-2 and TRBJ2-1; 8 nucleotides line up with TRBD2. The CDR3 runs 15 residues. Trimming took 4 bases from V and 4 from J; bases not matched to a gene: 6. CDR1 and CDR2 (germline): SGHTA, FQGNSA. For the CDR3, the DNA is TGTGCCAGCAGCTCTTCTAGCGGGTTATACAATGAGCAGTTCTTC. Its protein is CASSSSSGLYNEQFF.

This clonotype was observed a handful of times. The chain combines TRBV7-2 with TRBJ2-5; no clear D gene. The DNA end is more similar to TRBJ2-7, so the J call may be wrong. Germline CDR1 SGHTA, CDR2 FQGNSA. The CDR3 consists of 15 residues. The DNA for the CDR3 is TGTGCCAGCAGCTCCTGGCCCCTACCCGCCTACGAGCAGTACTTC. Amino acids: CASSSWPLPAYEQYF.

V and J are TRBV2 and TRBJ2-1; 7 bases agree with TRBD2. Per the germline V gene, CDR1 is SNHLY and CDR2 is FYNNEI. This CDR3 comprises 16 residues. V lost 7 bases, J lost 5 bases, and 14 bases stayed unmatched. The CDR3 region is CASKGRELADDNEQFF. The CDR3 nucleotides are TGTGCCAGCAAAGGTAGGGAGCTAGCGGATGACAATGAGCAGTTCTTC.

This clonotype was seen a handful of times. V usage is TRBV6-1 and J usage is TRBJ1-2; D may be TRBD1 (5 bases). The germline V and J ends were trimmed by 6 bases and 2 bases, with 19 bases remaining between them. The length of the CDR3 is 16 residues. Per germline, CDR1 MNHNS and CDR2 SASEGT. The CDR3 protein is CASSSPNRDLNYGYTF. The CDR3 region has the DNA TGTGCCAGCAGCTCCCCCAATCGGGACCTCAACTATGGCTACACCTTC.

The CDR3 reads CATSRGPGDYEQYF. The CDR3 bases are TGTGCCACCAGCAGAGGGCCAGGGGACTACGAGCAGTACTTC. The V and J genes are TRBV15 and TRBJ2-4, with D perhaps matching TRBD1 (6 bases). The DNA end favors TRBJ2-7, so the J call may be wrong. This CDR3 is 14 amino acids long. Germline-derived CDR1 and CDR2 are LNHNV and YYDKDF (reference sequence).

The V call is TRBV7-9, the J call TRBJ2-1; no reliable D call. The CDR3 has 14 residues. Germline V gene sequence: CDR1 SEHNR, CDR2 FQNEAQ (reference sequence). The V and J ends lost 1 base and 4 bases respectively, with 8 bases between them. The CDR3 DNA sequence: TGTGCCAGCAGCTTAGTCCAGGCGTACAATGAGCAGTTCTTC. As protein: CASSLVQAYNEQFF. Supplemented by reference TRBV7-9 and TRBJ2-1, the full variable domain reads DTGVSQNPRHKITKRGQNVTFRCDPISEHNRLYWYRQTLGQGPEFLTYFQNEAQLEKSRLLSDRFSAERPKGSFSTLEIQRTEQGDSAMYLCASSLVQAYNEQFFGPGTRLTVL.

V usage is TRBV6-5 and J usage is TRBJ2-3, with a possible D match to TRBD2 (6 bases). Germline CDR1 MNHEY, CDR2 SVGAGI. Between the trimmed V and J ends, which lost 3 bases and 3 bases, there was a span of 16 bases. The CDR3 loop spans 16 amino acids. The CDR3 loop reads CASSYRRELSTDTQYF. The CDR3 coding sequence is TGTGCCAGCAGTTATCGGCGGGAATTGTCAACAGATACGCAGTATTTT.

The genes are TRBV6-6 and TRBJ1-6; TRBD1 agrees at 10 bases. This CDR3 spans 16 amino acids. Germline V gene data show CDR1 as MNHNY and CDR2 as SVGAGI (reference sequence). J lost 10 bases, V lost 6 bases, and 12 bases had no gene match. CDR3 amino acids: CASSAGGDRGESPLHF. The CDR3 nucleotides read TGTGCCAGCAGCGCTGGAGGGGACAGGGGAGAATCACCCCTCCACTTT.

The chain links TRBV28 to TRBJ2-4; D not certain. This CDR3 spans 15 amino acids. The V gene lost 5 bases and the J gene lost 3 bases, with 14 bases spanning the gap. Germline loops: CDR1 MDHEN, CDR2 SYDVKM. CDR3 loop: CASSPPLFSKNIQYF. The CDR3 DNA follows: TGTGCCAGCAGTCCTCCCCTTTTTAGCAAAAACATTCAGTACTTC.

The chain couples TRBV6-5 to TRBJ2-5, with 11 bases that match TRBD2. With 6 bases clipped from V and 5 bases from J, the junction kept 8 bases outside the gene matches. This CDR3 is 15 amino acids long. Germline lookup yields CDR1 MNHEY and CDR2 SVGAGI. The CDR3 nucleotides read TGTGCCAGCAGCCGACTAGCGGGAAGCTCTGAGACCCAGTACTTC. Encoded protein: CASSRLAGSSETQYF.

This chain joins TRBV10-3 and TRBJ2-7; D call uncertain. The germline V and J ends were trimmed by 6 bases and 7 bases, with 19 bases remaining between them. The CDR3 contains 14 residues. Germline loops: CDR1 ENHRY, CDR2 SYGVKD. CDR3 residues: CAISETNFFGEQYF. CDR3 DNA: TGTGCCATCAGCGAAACCAACTTTTTTGGGGAGCAGTACTTC.

The gene calls are TRBV29-1 and TRBJ2-1; 10 bases align to TRBD2. The CDR3 is 16 amino acids. Per the germline V gene, CDR1 is SQVTM and CDR2 is ANQGSEA. After removal of 3 bases from V and 1 base from J, the junction contained 6 bases not matched to a gene. In DNA form, the CDR3 reads TGCAGCGTTGATTTAGCGGGGGGATCATCCTACAATGAGCAGTTCTTC. Residues: CSVDLAGGSSYNEQFF.

CDR3 nucleotides: TGCAGTGCTCTTCCATTGCAGGGAACCTACGAGCAGTACTTC. This codes for CSALPLQGTYEQYF. The chain has TRBV20-1 and TRBJ2-7; perhaps TRBD1 as D (5 bases). Trimming took off 5 bases at V and 2 bases at J, with 16 bases between the two ends. The CDR3 is 14 amino acids. Germline V gene data show CDR1 as DFQATT and CDR2 as SNEGSKA (reference sequence).

The chain employs TRBV5-1 and TRBJ2-1; TRBD2 agrees at 11 bases. The CDR3 loop spans 15 amino acids. Germline values: CDR1 SGHRS, CDR2 YFSETQ. J lost 10 bases, V lost 4 bases, and 10 bases had no gene match. The CDR3 coding sequence is TGCGCCAGCAGCCCGGGACTAGCGGAGGGGCGGGAGCAGTTCTTC. Amino acids: CASSPGLAEGREQFF.

The J gene is TRBJ2-1, the V gene TRBV25-1; the D gene is possibly TRBD1 (6 bases). V lost 3 bases and J 3 bases, leaving 15 bases between the germline ends. This CDR3 contains 16 residues. In germline, CDR1 is MGHDK, CDR2 SYGVNS. CDR3 protein: CASSEGRQEIYNEQFF. CDR3 DNA: TGTGCCAGCAGTGAGGGGAGACAGGAGATCTACAATGAGCAGTTCTTC.

This clonotype came up once. V is TRBV15 and J is TRBJ1-5; D not certain. Trimming took 11 bases from V and 5 from J, leaving 13 bases between them. The CDR3 runs to 12 residues. CDR1 LNHNV and CDR2 YYDKDF come from the germline V gene (reference sequence). The CDR3 is CAAAAGYQPQHF. The CDR3 nucleotides read TGTGCCGCCGCGGCGGGTTATCAGCCCCAGCATTTT.

In its sample, this clonotype was seen a few times. The chain is built from TRBV29-1 and TRBJ2-5; TRBD2 agrees at 16 bases. CDR1 and CDR2 (germline): SQVTM, ANQGSEA. V was pared by 0 bases and J by 1 base, with 5 bases of the junction left unmatched. There are 18 residues in the CDR3. The CDR3 is CSVEEPGLAGGVQETQYF. The DNA for the CDR3 is TGCAGCGTTGAAGAGCCGGGACTAGCGGGGGGGGTCCAAGAGACCCAGTACTTC.

A few counts support this clonotype. This chain uses TRBV20-1 with TRBJ2-3, with 13 bases lining up with TRBD2. Unmatched junction bases numbered 15, after V lost 5 bases and J lost 1 base. Germline V gene sequence: CDR1 DFQATT, CDR2 SNEGSKA (reference sequence). The CDR3 totals 19 residues. The CDR3 spells CSAVIGLAGVGGGTDTQYF. In nucleotides, the CDR3 is TGCAGTGCTGTTATTGGACTAGCGGGAGTGGGGGGAGGCACAGATACGCAGTATTTT.

The chain carries TRBV20-1 and TRBJ1-2; D not resolved. Germline CDR1 and CDR2: DFQATT and SNEGSKA (reference sequence). The CDR3 is made up of 11 amino acids. The V end lost 5 bases, the J end lost 8 bases, and 12 bases lay between the germline ends. In DNA form, the CDR3 reads TGCAGTGCTGGGAATTTGAGGGGCTACACCTTC. It specifies CSAGNLRGYTF.

The rearrangement joins TRBV5-1 to TRBJ2-4; 7 bases line up with TRBD1. The DNA end is a closer match to TRBJ2-7, so the J assignment may be wrong. CDR1 is SGHRS, CDR2 YFSETQ, per germline. This CDR3 has 16 amino acids. CDR3 in DNA: TGCGCCAGCAGCCCGTCAGGGGGACGAGGCACCTACGAGCAGTACTTC. Protein: CASSPSGGRGTYEQYF.

This clonotype was detected only a few times. This may come from a read error, since a much larger clone is one base off. This chain joins TRBV6-1 and TRBJ2-3; possibly TRBD1 for D (6 bases). CDR1 and CDR2 (germline): MNHNS, SASEGT. Trimming left V 1 base short and J 2 bases short, with 10 bases between. There are 15 residues in the CDR3. The CDR3 DNA reads as TGTGCCAGCAGTGAAGGGGGACAACTCACAGATACGCAGTATTTT. Protein product: CASSEGGQLTDTQYF.

The chain joins TRBV12-3 or TRBV12-4 to TRBJ2-1; TRBD2 aligns across 7 bases. The ends lost 3 bases at V and 8 bases at J; junction bases unmatched: 10. The CDR3 consists of 15 residues. The CDR3 DNA sequence: TGTGCCAGCAGTTTGAGGAGCGGGGTGGGCGATGAGCAGTTCTTC. It encodes CASSLRSGVGDEQFF.

The chain combines TRBV3-1 with TRBJ1-2; no firm D call. Germline V gives CDR1 LGHDT, CDR2 YNNKEL (reference sequence). V lost 2 bases and J lost 7, with 17 bases in between. The CDR3 contains 15 residues. The CDR3 here is CASSQRLDPVSGYTF. CDR3 coding DNA: TGTGCCAGCAGCCAAAGATTAGACCCTGTGAGTGGCTACACCTTC.